The 22 T cell receptor beta chains presented below share a single source sample, sequenced in a study of shared clonotypes between healthy human individuals. Libraries were prepared by immunoSEQ multiplex PCR; TCRdb keeps only in-frame clonotypes and omits some of them. The sample gives hundreds of thousands of clones, 79% of which show up once; around 14% is in the top ten. Sequencing was done on a sample of PBMCs. All receptors come from a middle-aged woman in good health. Some clones in this sample may be carry-over from other donors' samples.

The chain has TRBV5-6 and TRBJ2-3; TRBD1 agrees at 9 bases. Germline CDR1 reads SGHDT; CDR2 reads YYEEEE. The CDR3 sequence is 14 residues long. V lost 4 bases, J lost 3 bases, and 3 bases stayed unmatched. DNA for the CDR3: TGTGCCAGCAGCGCACAGGGGGCGACAGATACGCAGTATTTT. Translation: CASSAQGATDTQYF.

The chain carries TRBV7-9 and TRBJ1-2; tentative D call: TRBD1 (5 bases). The CDR3 is made up of 13 amino acids. Germline V gives CDR1 SEHNR, CDR2 FQNEAQ (reference sequence). V lost 3 bases to trimming and J lost 5 bases, with 10 bases between them. This CDR3 is CASSFGGSYGYTF. CDR3 nucleotide sequence: TGTGCCAGCAGCTTCGGGGGGAGTTATGGCTACACCTTC.

The chain is built from TRBV9 and TRBJ2-4; D remains unclear. The CDR3 length is 15 residues. Germline V CDR1 and CDR2: SGDLS, YYNGEE. The V end was cut by 0 bases, the J end by 1 base, with 8 bases between. The CDR3, as DNA: TGTGCCAGCAGCGTAGGCAGCCTGGCCAAAAACATTCAGTACTTC. As protein: CASSVGSLAKNIQYF. Combining the CDR3 with reference TRBV9 and TRBJ2-4 gives the whole variable domain DSGVTQTPKHLITATGQRVTLRCSPRSGDLSVYWYQQSLDQGLQFLIQYYNGEERAKGNILERFSAQQFPDLHSELNLSSLELGDSALYFCASSVGSLAKNIQYFGAGTRLSVL.

In nucleotides, the CDR3 is TGTGCCAGCAGCTTAGAGGACAGGGGGTTAATCTACGAGCAGTACTTC. Translated, it gives CASSLEDRGLIYEQYF. The chain employs TRBV11-2 and TRBJ2-7; 10 bases line up with TRBD1. Per the germline V gene, CDR1 is SGHAT and CDR2 is FQNNGV. This CDR3 is built from 16 residues. Losses at the gene ends were 0 bases for V and 3 bases for J; bases not matched to a gene: 5.

This clone was detected only a few times. This chain links TRBV11-2 with TRBJ2-7, with 10 bases identical to TRBD1. Looked up from germline, CDR1 is SGHAT and CDR2 is FQNNGV. V lost 4 bases and J lost 2; bases outside the gene matches: 5. The CDR3 spans 15 residues. The CDR3 coding sequence is TGTGCCAGCAGCTATCCCGGGACAGGGGCCTACGAGCAGTACTTC. It codes for CASSYPGTGAYEQYF.

This clone was observed once. The chain couples TRBV11-2 to TRBJ2-7; D unclear. The V gene lost 4 bases and the J gene lost 4 bases, with 11 bases spanning the gap. CDR3 length equals 13 residues. Germline CDR1 SGHAT, CDR2 FQNNGV. CDR3 coding DNA: TGTGCCAGCAGCTCTGTCCCCTCATACGAGCAGTACTTC. Protein: CASSSVPSYEQYF.

This clone has just one count. The genes are TRBV27 and TRBJ1-4, with 7 nucleotides matching TRBD1. With V trimmed by 5 bases and J by 3 bases, 6 bases remained unmatched. CDR1 is MNHEY, CDR2 SMNVEV, per germline (reference sequence). This CDR3 has 15 amino acids. CDR3 bases: TGTGCCAGCAGTGTCACAGGGGCCCCTAATGAAAAACTGTTTTTT. This gives the protein CASSVTGAPNEKLFF.

The chain uses TRBV7-2 and TRBJ1-1; 10 bases map to TRBD1. This CDR3 spans 15 amino acids. The germline gives CDR1 SGHTA, CDR2 FQGNSA. J was trimmed by 4 bases and V by 1 base; bases with no gene match: 3. The CDR3 DNA reads as TGTGCCAGCAGCTTAGTGGGACAGGGGAGCACTGAAGCTTTCTTT. It yields the protein CASSLVGQGSTEAFF.

CDR3 amino acids: CASSMTSAAIYNEQFF. CDR3 sequence (DNA): TGTGCCAGTAGTATGACTAGCGCCGCAATCTACAATGAGCAGTTCTTC. The V and J genes are TRBV19 and TRBJ2-1, with TRBD2 matching 8 bases. The length of the CDR3 is 16 residues. Germline V gene data show CDR1 as LNHDA and CDR2 as SQIVND (reference sequence). J lost 3 bases, V lost 3 bases, and 7 bases had no gene match. Full variable domain (outside the CDR3, taken from reference TRBV19 and TRBJ2-1): DGGITQSPKYLFRKEGQNVTLSCEQNLNHDAMYWYRQDPGQGLRLIYYSQIVNDFQKGDIAEGYSVSREKKESFPLTVTSAQKNPTAFYLCASSMTSAAIYNEQFFGPGTRLTVL.

The chain joins TRBV18 to TRBJ1-3, with TRBD1 matching 11 bases. CDR1 and CDR2 from the germline V gene are KGHSH and LQKENI. This CDR3 comprises 15 residues. After removal of 0 bases from V and 6 bases from J, the junction contained 1 base not matched to a gene. The chain's CDR3 is CASSPPGQGANTIYF. The DNA for the CDR3 is TGTGCCAGCTCACCACCCGGACAGGGGGCAAACACCATATATTTT.

The chain uses TRBV18 and TRBJ2-1, with 7 bases that match TRBD2. Germline V gene sequence: CDR1 KGHSH, CDR2 LQKENI. The CDR3 spans 15 residues. V shed 4 bases and J 1 base; nucleotides not matched to a gene: 4. CDR3 sequence reads: CASSLFSGSYNEQFF. CDR3 DNA: TGTGCCAGCTCACTATTTAGCGGGTCCTACAATGAGCAGTTCTTC.

In this sample, this clone turned up once. Since a much larger clone is just one base distant, this may be a read error. The chain links TRBV5-4 to TRBJ2-2; D may be TRBD2 (5 bases). Germline-derived CDR1 and CDR2 are SGHNT and YYREEE (reference sequence). The CDR3 is 15 residues long. CDR3 nucleotide sequence: TGTGCCAGCAGCTTGGGCCTTCCGAACACCGGGGAGCTGCTTTTT. As protein: CASSLGLPNTGELLF.

The chain has TRBV6-6 and TRBJ2-1; 7 bases are a match to TRBD1. The V gene end was trimmed by 2 bases and the J gene end by 4 bases; junction bases not matched to a gene: 5. The CDR3 runs 15 residues. Germline V lookup: CDR1 MNHNY, CDR2 SVGAGI (reference sequence). Here the CDR3 reads CASSYLQGVYNEQFF. CDR3 sequence (DNA): TGTGCCAGCAGTTACCTGCAGGGGGTGTACAATGAGCAGTTCTTC.

The rearrangement joins TRBV15 to TRBJ2-1, with TRBD2 matching over 14 bases. CDR1 LNHNV and CDR2 YYDKDF come from the germline V gene (reference sequence). The CDR3 sequence is 19 residues long. The ends lost 0 bases at V and 7 bases at J; junction bases unmatched: 11. Written as DNA, the CDR3 is TGTGCCACCAGCAGAGATGCCCCCGGGACTAGCGGGAGAGGGAATGAGCAGTTCTTC. This gives the protein CATSRDAPGTSGRGNEQFF.

The chain carries TRBV30 and TRBJ2-6, with unresolved D. The CDR3 has 14 amino acids. V lost 1 base to trimming and J lost 4 bases, with 8 bases between them. CDR1 is GTSNPN, CDR2 SVGIG, per germline (reference sequence). This CDR3 reads CAWSGGFGANVLTF. DNA for the CDR3: TGTGCCTGGAGTGGTGGGTTCGGGGCCAACGTCCTGACTTTC.

The gene calls are TRBV2 and TRBJ1-5; D is perhaps TRBD1 (5 bases). Germline-derived CDR1 and CDR2 are SNHLY and FYNNEI. The CDR3 totals 15 residues. Trimming took 6 bases from V and 4 from J, leaving 16 bases between them. DNA for the CDR3: TGTGCCAGCAGCCAAGGGACTCCCGGTAATCAGCCCCAGCATTTT. This gives the protein CASSQGTPGNQPQHF.

The sample holds a few counts of this clone. The chain carries TRBV7-2 and TRBJ1-5; D not resolved. Per the germline V gene, CDR1 is SGHTA and CDR2 is FQGNSA. V lost 5 bases and J lost 4, with 15 bases in between. This CDR3 region has 15 residues. The CDR3 bases are TGTGCCAGCAGCCCCAATGGGTTTGGGAATCAGCCCCAGCATTTT. This encodes CASSPNGFGNQPQHF.

V and J are TRBV11-2 and TRBJ1-4; tentatively, D is TRBD1 (6 bases). The germline gives CDR1 SGHAT, CDR2 FQNNGV. Between the trimmed V and J ends, which lost 4 bases and 7 bases, there was a span of 16 bases. The CDR3 is 15 amino acids. The CDR3 loop is CASSSAGAAFEKLFF. DNA for the CDR3: TGTGCCAGCAGCTCAGCAGGGGCCGCTTTTGAAAAACTGTTTTTT.

This chain uses TRBV5-4 with TRBJ2-2, with TRBD1 matching 8 bases. Germline loops: CDR1 SGHNT, CDR2 YYREEE (reference sequence). The trim removed 3 bases at V and 3 bases at J, leaving 4 bases unmatched. The length of the CDR3 is 15 residues. This CDR3 is CASSSQGADTGELFF. DNA for the CDR3: TGTGCCAGCAGCTCGCAGGGGGCTGACACCGGGGAGCTGTTTTTT.

The chain is built from TRBV5-1 and TRBJ2-2; 12 positions agree with TRBD1. J gave up 6 bases and V 4 bases, and 7 bases lay outside the gene matches. The CDR3 runs to 16 residues. CDR1 is SGHRS, CDR2 YFSETQ, per germline. This chain's CDR3 is CASSPGTGGFSGELFF. DNA for the CDR3: TGCGCCAGCAGCCCCGGGACAGGGGGCTTTTCCGGGGAGCTGTTTTTT.

The rearrangement joins TRBV5-1 to TRBJ2-5, with TRBD1 identical over 7 bases. The CDR3 spans 15 residues. Losses at the gene ends were 0 bases for V and 5 bases for J; bases not matched to a gene: 7. From germline, CDR1 is SGHRS and CDR2 YFSETQ. In nucleotides, the CDR3 is TGCGCCAGCAGCTTGGTCCCCGGACAGGACGAGACCCAGTACTTC. Translated: CASSLVPGQDETQYF.

The chain combines TRBV7-2 with TRBJ2-7; D possibly corresponds to TRBD2 (5 bases). Trimming pared 4 bases from V and 4 bases from J, leaving 17 bases between. Germline CDR1 reads SGHTA; CDR2 reads FQGNSA. The CDR3 is made up of 15 amino acids. The CDR3, as DNA: TGTGCCAGCAGCTGGACTGGAACACCAGGATACGAGCAGTACTTC. This gives the protein CASSWTGTPGYEQYF.